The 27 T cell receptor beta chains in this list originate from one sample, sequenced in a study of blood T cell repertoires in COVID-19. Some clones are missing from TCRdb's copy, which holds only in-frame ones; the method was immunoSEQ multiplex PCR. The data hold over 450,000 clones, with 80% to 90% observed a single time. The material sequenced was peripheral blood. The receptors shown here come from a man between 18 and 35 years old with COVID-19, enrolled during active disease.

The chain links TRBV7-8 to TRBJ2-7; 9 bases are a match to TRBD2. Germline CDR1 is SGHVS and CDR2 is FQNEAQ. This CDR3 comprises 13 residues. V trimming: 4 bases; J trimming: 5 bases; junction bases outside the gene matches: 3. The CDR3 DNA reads TGTGCCAGCAGCTCGAGACTAGCGGACGAGCAGTACTTC. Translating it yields CASSSRLADEQYF.

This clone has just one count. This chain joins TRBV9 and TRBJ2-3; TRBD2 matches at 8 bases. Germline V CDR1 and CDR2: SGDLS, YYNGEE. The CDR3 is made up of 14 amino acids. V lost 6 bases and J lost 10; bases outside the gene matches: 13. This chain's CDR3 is CASTPGTRSSSQYF. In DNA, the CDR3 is TGTGCCAGCACCCCCGGGACTAGATCCTCTTCGCAGTATTTT.

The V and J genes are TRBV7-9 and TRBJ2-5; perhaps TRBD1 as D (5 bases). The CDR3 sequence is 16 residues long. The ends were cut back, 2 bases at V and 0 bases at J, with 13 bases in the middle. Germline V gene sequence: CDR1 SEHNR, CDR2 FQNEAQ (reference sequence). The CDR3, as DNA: TGTGCCAGCAGCTTAATTTTGACAGCTAACCAAGAGACCCAGTACTTC. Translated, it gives CASSLILTANQETQYF.

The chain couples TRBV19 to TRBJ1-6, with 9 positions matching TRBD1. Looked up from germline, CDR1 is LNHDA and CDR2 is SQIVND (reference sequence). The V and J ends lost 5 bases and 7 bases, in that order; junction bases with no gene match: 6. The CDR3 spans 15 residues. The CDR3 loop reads CASSFGQGLNSPLHF. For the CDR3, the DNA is TGTGCCAGTAGTTTCGGACAGGGGTTAAATTCACCCCTCCACTTT.

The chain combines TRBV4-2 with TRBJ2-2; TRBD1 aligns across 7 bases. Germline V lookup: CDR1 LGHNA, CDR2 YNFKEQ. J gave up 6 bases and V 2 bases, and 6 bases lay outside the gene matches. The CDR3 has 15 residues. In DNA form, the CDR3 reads TGTGCCAGCAGCCAACAACCGACAGGGTCCGGGGAGCTGTTTTTT. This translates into CASSQQPTGSGELFF.

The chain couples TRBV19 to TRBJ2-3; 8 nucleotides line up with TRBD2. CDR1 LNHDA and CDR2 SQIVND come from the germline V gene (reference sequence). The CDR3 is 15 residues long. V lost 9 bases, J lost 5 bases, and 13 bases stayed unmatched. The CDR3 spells CASHLAGAAKDTQYF. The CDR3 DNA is TGTGCCAGCCATCTAGCGGGCGCCGCCAAAGATACGCAGTATTTT.

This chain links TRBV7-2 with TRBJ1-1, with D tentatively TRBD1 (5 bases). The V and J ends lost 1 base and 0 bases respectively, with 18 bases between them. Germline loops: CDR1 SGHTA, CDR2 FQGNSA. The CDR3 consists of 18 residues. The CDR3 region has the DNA TGTGCCAGCAGCTTAGGTTACGGGGGGGGTGCTTTGAACACTGAAGCTTTCTTT. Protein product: CASSLGYGGGALNTEAFF. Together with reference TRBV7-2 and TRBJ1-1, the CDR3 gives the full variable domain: GAGVSQSPSNKVTEKGKDVELRCDPISGHTALYWYRQSLGQGLEFLIYFQGNSAPDKSGLPSDRFSAERTGGSVSTLTIQRTQQEDSAVYLCASSLGYGGGALNTEAFFGQGTRLTVV.

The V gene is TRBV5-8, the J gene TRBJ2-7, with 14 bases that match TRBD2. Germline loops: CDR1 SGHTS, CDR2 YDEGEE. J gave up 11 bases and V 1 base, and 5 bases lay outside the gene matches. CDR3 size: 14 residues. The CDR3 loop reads CASSLPGLAGVEYF. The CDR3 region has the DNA TGTGCCAGCAGCTTGCCGGGACTAGCGGGAGTCGAGTACTTC.

The CDR3 spells CASSKGTSGREQYF. CDR3 coding DNA: TGTGCCAGCAGCAAAGGGACTAGCGGGCGCGAGCAGTACTTC. The chain has TRBV21-1 and TRBJ2-7; the D call in the table, TRBD2, was not verified against the DNA. TRBV21-1 is a documented pseudogene. The CDR3 is made up of 14 amino acids.

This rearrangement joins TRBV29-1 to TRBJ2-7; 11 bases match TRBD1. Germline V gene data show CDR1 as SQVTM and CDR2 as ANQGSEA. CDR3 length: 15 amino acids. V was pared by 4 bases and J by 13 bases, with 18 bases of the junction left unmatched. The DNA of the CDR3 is TGCAGCGTTGTCGCGCTGGACAGGGGGCTCCTTGAGGTTTACTTC. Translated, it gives CSVVALDRGLLEVYF.

CDR3 in DNA: TGTGCCAGCAGCATGGACAGGGGGCTAGATGGCTACACCTTC. Protein sequence: CASSMDRGLDGYTF. The chain couples TRBV5-5 to TRBJ1-2, with 11 bases lining up with TRBD1. CDR3 length equals 14 residues. CDR1 SGHKS and CDR2 YYEKEE come from the germline V gene (reference sequence). The ends lost 4 bases at V and 6 bases at J; junction bases unmatched: 5. Supplemented by reference TRBV5-5 and TRBJ1-2, the full variable domain reads DAGVTQSPTHLIKTRGQQVTLRCSPISGHKSVSWYQQVLGQGPQFIFQYYEKEERGRGNFPDRFSARQFPNYSSELNVNALLLGDSALYLCASSMDRGLDGYTFGSGTRLTVV.

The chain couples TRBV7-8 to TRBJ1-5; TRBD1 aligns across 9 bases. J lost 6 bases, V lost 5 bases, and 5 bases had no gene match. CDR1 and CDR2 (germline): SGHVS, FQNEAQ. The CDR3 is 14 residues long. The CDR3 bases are TGTGCCAGCAGCCCTTCGACAGGGGGTCAGCCCCAGCATTTT. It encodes CASSPSTGGQPQHF.

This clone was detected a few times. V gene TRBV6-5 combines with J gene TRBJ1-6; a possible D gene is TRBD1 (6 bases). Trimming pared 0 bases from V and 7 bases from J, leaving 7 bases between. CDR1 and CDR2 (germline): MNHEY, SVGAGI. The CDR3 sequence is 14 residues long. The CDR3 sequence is CASSYSGQNSPLHF. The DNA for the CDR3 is TGTGCCAGCAGTTACTCCGGACAGAATTCACCCCTCCACTTT.

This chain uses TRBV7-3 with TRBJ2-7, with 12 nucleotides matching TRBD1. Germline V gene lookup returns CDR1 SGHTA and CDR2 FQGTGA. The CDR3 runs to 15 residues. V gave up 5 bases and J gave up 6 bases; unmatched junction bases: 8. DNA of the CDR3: TGTGCCAGCAGCGCCCCGGGACAGGGGGCTGGCGAGCAGTACTTC. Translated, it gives CASSAPGQGAGEQYF.

Here the CDR3 reads CASGSRFAEAFF. The CDR3 DNA follows: TGTGCCAGCGGGTCGCGGTTCGCTGAAGCTTTCTTT. The chain carries TRBV6-5 and TRBJ1-1; D remains unclear. V shed 8 bases and J shed 6 bases, with 13 bases lying between them. Germline values: CDR1 MNHEY, CDR2 SVGAGI. The CDR3 totals 12 residues.

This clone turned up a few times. The CDR3 is CASRSSGYEQYF. CDR3 DNA: TGTGCCAGCAGGTCTTCGGGATACGAGCAGTACTTC. The chain uses TRBV6-5 and TRBJ2-7, with a weak D call TRBD2 (5 bases). V was cut by 6 bases and J by 4 bases, with 10 bases left in between. The length of the CDR3 is 12 residues. CDR1 MNHEY and CDR2 SVGAGI come from the germline V gene.

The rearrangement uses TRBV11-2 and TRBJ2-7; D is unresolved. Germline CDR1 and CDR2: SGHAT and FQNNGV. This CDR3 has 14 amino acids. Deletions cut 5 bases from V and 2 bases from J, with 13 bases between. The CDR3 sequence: CASSPLGRTYEQYF. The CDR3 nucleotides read TGTGCCAGCAGCCCCCTGGGCAGGACCTACGAGCAGTACTTC.

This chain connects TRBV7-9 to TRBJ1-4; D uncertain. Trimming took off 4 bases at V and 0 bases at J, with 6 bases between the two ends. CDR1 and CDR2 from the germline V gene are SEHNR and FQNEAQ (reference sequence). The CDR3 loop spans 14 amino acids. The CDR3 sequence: CASSSSATNEKLFF. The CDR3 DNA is TGTGCCAGCAGCTCTTCCGCAACTAATGAAAAACTGTTTTTT.

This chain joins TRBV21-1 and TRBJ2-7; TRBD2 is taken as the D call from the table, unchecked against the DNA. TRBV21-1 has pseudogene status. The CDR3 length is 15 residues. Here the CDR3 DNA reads TGTGCCAGCAGCAAAAGGGCTAGCGGGAGCACGGAGCAGTACTTC. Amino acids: CASSKRASGSTEQYF.

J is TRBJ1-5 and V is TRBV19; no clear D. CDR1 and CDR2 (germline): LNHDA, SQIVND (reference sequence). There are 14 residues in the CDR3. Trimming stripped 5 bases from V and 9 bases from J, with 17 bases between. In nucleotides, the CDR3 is TGTGCCAGTAGTGCGGACTTTGGCCGGGGGCCCCAGCATTTT. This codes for CASSADFGRGPQHF.

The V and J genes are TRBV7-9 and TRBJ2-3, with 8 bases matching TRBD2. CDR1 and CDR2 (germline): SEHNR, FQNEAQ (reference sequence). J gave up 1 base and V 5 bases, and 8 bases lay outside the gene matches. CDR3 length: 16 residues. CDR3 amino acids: CASSPWREVGTDTQYF. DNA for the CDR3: TGTGCCAGCAGCCCATGGCGGGAGGTCGGCACAGATACGCAGTATTTT.

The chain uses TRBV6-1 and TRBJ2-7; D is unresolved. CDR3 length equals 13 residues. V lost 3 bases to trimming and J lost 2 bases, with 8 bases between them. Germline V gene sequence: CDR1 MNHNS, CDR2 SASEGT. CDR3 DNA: TGTGCCAGCAGTGAGGCGGCCGCCTACGAGCAGTACTTC. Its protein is CASSEAAAYEQYF.

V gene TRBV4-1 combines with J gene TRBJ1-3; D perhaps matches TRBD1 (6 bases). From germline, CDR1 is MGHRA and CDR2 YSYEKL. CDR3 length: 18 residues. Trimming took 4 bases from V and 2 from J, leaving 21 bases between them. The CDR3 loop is CASSPYHLQGWAGNTIYF. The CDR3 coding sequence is TGCGCCAGCAGCCCCTACCACCTACAGGGTTGGGCTGGAAACACCATATATTTT.

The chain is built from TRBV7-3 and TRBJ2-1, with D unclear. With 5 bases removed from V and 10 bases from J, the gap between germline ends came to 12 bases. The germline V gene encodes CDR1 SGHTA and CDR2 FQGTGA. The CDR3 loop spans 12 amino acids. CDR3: CASSMVVGEQFF. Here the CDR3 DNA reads TGTGCCAGCAGCATGGTGGTTGGCGAGCAGTTCTTC. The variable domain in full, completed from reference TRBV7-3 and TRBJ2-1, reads GAGVSQTPSNKVTEKGKYVELRCDPISGHTALYWYRQSLGQGPEFLIYFQGTGAADDSGLPNDRFFAVRPEGSVSTLKIQRTERGDSAVYLCASSMVVGEQFFGPGTRLTVL.

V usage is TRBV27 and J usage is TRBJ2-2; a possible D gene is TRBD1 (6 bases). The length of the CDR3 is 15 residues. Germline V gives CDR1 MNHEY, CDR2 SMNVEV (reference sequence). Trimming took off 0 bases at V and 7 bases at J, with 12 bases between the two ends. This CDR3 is CASSLSIAGDGELFF. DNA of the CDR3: TGTGCCAGCAGTTTATCGATAGCAGGGGACGGGGAGCTGTTTTTT.

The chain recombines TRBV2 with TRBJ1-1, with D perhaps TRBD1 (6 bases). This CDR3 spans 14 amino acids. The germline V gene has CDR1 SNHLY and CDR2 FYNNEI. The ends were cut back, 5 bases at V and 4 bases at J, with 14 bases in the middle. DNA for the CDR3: TGTGCCAGCAGTCTGGAGGGGGGGGCCACTGAAGCTTTCTTT. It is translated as CASSLEGGATEAFF.

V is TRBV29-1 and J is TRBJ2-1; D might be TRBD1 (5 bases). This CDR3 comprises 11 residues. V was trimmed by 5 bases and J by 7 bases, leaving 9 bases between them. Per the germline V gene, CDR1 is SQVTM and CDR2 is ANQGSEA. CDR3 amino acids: CSVIRVNEQFF. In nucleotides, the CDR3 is TGCAGCGTTATCAGGGTAAATGAGCAGTTCTTC.